The 26 T cell receptor beta chains presented below share a single source sample, sequenced in a study of identical twins (dated by TCRdb to about 2016). To prepare the library, 5' RACE was applied. Sequencing took place on an Illumina HiSeq 2000. The raw public reads went through TCRdb reprocessing: fastp at Q25, MiXCR clone calling, in-frame beta chains kept. Rows matching on CDR3 protein sequence are summarized as one entry with the most common DNA and genes. The sample includes some 500,000 distinct CDR3 sequences, with over 11% observed a single time. Around 0.98% of the sample rests with the top ten. The data also belong to a second study, concerning yellow fever vaccine responses in identical twins.

Input material: CD4+ T cells sorted from blood. The origin of the receptors is a woman younger than 35 in good health.

The chain combines TRBV4-3 with TRBJ2-2; the D is unclear. Germline V gene data show CDR1 as LGHNA and CDR2 as YSLEER. The CDR3 totals 15 residues. V was pared by 0 bases and J by 10 bases, with 15 bases between. CDR3 sequence: CASSQDILPQAELFF. The CDR3 DNA follows: TGCGCCAGCAGCCAAGATATACTCCCGCAGGCGGAGCTGTTTTTT.

The chain joins TRBV10-3 to TRBJ1-5; D is unclear. V was trimmed by 2 bases and J by 4 bases, leaving 9 bases between them. The CDR3 has 14 residues. Germline V gene data show CDR1 as ENHRY and CDR2 as SYGVKD. As DNA, the CDR3 is TGTGCCATCAGTGAGGGCTGGGGAAATCAGCCCCAGCATTTT. It is translated as CAISEGWGNQPQHF.

This clonotype showed up just a few times. The V and J genes are TRBV11-2 and TRBJ2-2; 8 bases map to TRBD1. V was pared by 1 base and J by 6 bases, with 7 bases of the junction left unmatched. The CDR3 sequence is 16 residues long. Looked up from germline, CDR1 is SGHAT and CDR2 is FQNNGV. The CDR3 is CASSLAGRGQAGELFF. In DNA form, the CDR3 reads TGTGCCAGCAGCTTAGCTGGCAGGGGGCAAGCCGGGGAGCTGTTTTTT.

The rearrangement joins TRBV14 to TRBJ2-1, with 14 bases that match TRBD2. CDR3 length: 16 residues. The germline CDR1 and CDR2 sequences are SGHDN and FVKESK. Germline trimming cut 4 bases from V and 5 bases from J; bases unmatched to any gene: 4. CDR3 region: CASSRLAGGRNNEQFF. The CDR3 region has the DNA TGTGCCAGCAGCCGACTAGCGGGGGGGCGGAACAATGAGCAGTTCTTC.

This clonotype was seen a few times. This chain uses TRBV27 with TRBJ2-5, with TRBD2 as a possible D gene (6 bases). The V gene lost 5 bases and the J gene lost 10 bases, with 14 bases spanning the gap. The CDR3 is made up of 12 amino acids. Per germline, CDR1 MNHEY and CDR2 SMNVEV (reference sequence). The CDR3 protein is CASSGPLGGQYF. CDR3 sequence (DNA): TGTGCCAGCAGTGGGCCATTGGGGGGCCAGTACTTC.

The CDR3, as DNA: TGCAGCGCCACCAAGGACAGGCTCAATGAGCAGTTCTTC. Its translation: CSATKDRLNEQFF. The V call is TRBV29-1, the J call TRBJ2-1, with 7 positions matching TRBD1. V dropped 7 bases and J dropped 6; count of bases not matched to a gene: 9. The CDR3 has 13 amino acids. Germline V gene lookup returns CDR1 SQVTM and CDR2 ANQGSEA.

This clonotype has only a few counts. The chain joins TRBV29-1 to TRBJ2-5, with D possibly being TRBD1 (6 bases). The CDR3 is 12 residues long. The germline V gene has CDR1 SQVTM and CDR2 ANQGSEA. Between the trimmed V and J ends, which lost 4 bases and 5 bases, there was a span of 11 bases. CDR3 region: CSVVGAGETQYF. The CDR3 bases are TGCAGCGTTGTGGGGGCAGGGGAGACCCAGTACTTC.

The V and J genes are TRBV7-2 and TRBJ1-1, with D possibly being TRBD1 (6 bases). The germline CDR1 and CDR2 sequences are SGHTA and FQGNSA. This CDR3 has 12 residues. Trimming left V 6 bases short and J 5 bases short, with 10 bases between. CDR3 sequence: CASRSGETEAFF. The CDR3, as DNA: TGTGCCAGCAGATCAGGGGAGACTGAAGCTTTCTTT.

The V call is TRBV4-2, the J call TRBJ1-1; D gene unclear. V shed 1 base and J shed 10 bases, with 16 bases lying between them. CDR1 is LGHNA, CDR2 YNFKEQ, per germline. The CDR3 runs 14 residues. The CDR3: CASSQGLAGIGAFF. The CDR3 nucleotides are TGTGCCAGCAGCCAAGGTTTGGCCGGGATTGGAGCTTTCTTT.

The V gene is TRBV7-9, the J gene TRBJ1-1; D unresolved. V shed 3 bases and J shed 5 bases, with 10 bases lying between them. Per the germline V gene, CDR1 is SEHNR and CDR2 is FQNEAQ (reference sequence). The CDR3 has 13 residues. The CDR3 DNA is TGTGCCAGCAGCTTTGACCCGGGGACTGAAGCTTTCTTT. Translation gives CASSFDPGTEAFF. Full variable domain (outside the CDR3, taken from reference TRBV7-9 and TRBJ1-1): DTGVSQNPRHKITKRGQNVTFRCDPISEHNRLYWYRQTLGQGPEFLTYFQNEAQLEKSRLLSDRFSAERPKGSFSTLEIQRTEQGDSAMYLCASSFDPGTEAFFGQGTRLTVV.

This chain joins TRBV2 and TRBJ2-6; 7 bases line up with TRBD1. Trimming cost V 5 bases and J 4 bases; bases outside gene matches: 8. Germline CDR1 and CDR2: SNHLY and FYNNEI. CDR3 length: 16 amino acids. CDR3 DNA: TGTGCCAGCAGTCCGACGACAGGGTCCGGGGCCAACGTCCTGACTTTC. Translated: CASSPTTGSGANVLTF.

The V gene is TRBV18, the J gene TRBJ2-7, with D perhaps being TRBD1 or TRBD2 (5 bases each). Deletions cut 3 bases from V and 7 bases from J, with 16 bases between. Germline lookup yields CDR1 KGHSH and CDR2 LQKENI. The CDR3 length is 14 residues. CDR3 DNA: TGTGCCAGCTCACCGGGACCCCCACCGGTGGAGCAGTACTTC. Amino acid sequence: CASSPGPPPVEQYF. Full variable domain (rest looked up from reference TRBV18 and TRBJ2-7): NAGVMQNPRHLVRRRGQEARLRCSPMKGHSHVYWYRQLPEEGLKFMVYLQKENIIDESGMPKERFSAEFPKEGPSILRIQQVVRGDSAAYFCASSPGPPPVEQYFGPGTRLTVT.

This clonotype was recorded many times. The chain employs TRBV5-1 and TRBJ2-5; weak D call: TRBD2 (5 bases). The germline V gene has CDR1 SGHRS and CDR2 YFSETQ. Trimming removed 2 bases at V and 3 bases at J, with 11 bases between. This CDR3 is 14 amino acids long. CDR3 bases: TGCGCCAGCAGCTTATACGGGGAGAAAGAGACCCAGTACTTC. Translated: CASSLYGEKETQYF.

This clonotype was recorded many times. In DNA, the CDR3 is TGCAGTGCTAGAGGGACAGGTCGAGAATCGAGTGAGCAGTTCTTC. Amino acids: CSARGTGRESSEQFF. The genes are TRBV20-1 and TRBJ2-1, with 7 bases aligning to TRBD1. V trimming: 1 base; J trimming: 9 bases; junction bases outside the gene matches: 12. The germline V gene has CDR1 DFQATT and CDR2 SNEGSKA (reference sequence). The CDR3 loop spans 15 amino acids.

The sample holds many counts of this clonotype. The chain couples TRBV20-1 to TRBJ2-7; 10 positions agree with TRBD2. V was clipped by 5 bases and J by 2 bases; unmatched bases: 9. The CDR3 loop spans 15 amino acids. Germline lookup yields CDR1 DFQATT and CDR2 SNEGSKA (reference sequence). The CDR3 region is CSARNSGRSPYEQYF. The CDR3 DNA reads as TGCAGTGCTCGAAATAGCGGGAGGTCCCCCTACGAGCAGTACTTC.

The rearrangement uses TRBV12-3 or TRBV12-4 and TRBJ2-3; 14 positions match TRBD2. V gave up 3 bases and J gave up 10 bases; unmatched junction bases: 6. There are 15 residues in the CDR3. This CDR3 is CASSLRLAGGVAQYF. Written as DNA, the CDR3 is TGTGCCAGCAGTTTGCGACTAGCGGGAGGGGTTGCGCAGTATTTT.

A few counts support this clonotype. The gene calls are TRBV12-3 or TRBV12-4 and TRBJ2-2; D is unresolved. The CDR3 contains 17 residues. V lost 1 base, J lost 5 bases, and 17 bases lay in between. The CDR3 nucleotides are TGTGCCAGCAGTTTAGGGTCTCCGGGCAGTCGAACCGGGGAGCTGTTTTTT. As protein: CASSLGSPGSRTGELFF.

The chain joins TRBV5-1 to TRBJ1-6; D uncertain. CDR1 and CDR2 (germline): SGHRS, YFSETQ. Trimming pared 0 bases from V and 10 bases from J, leaving 8 bases between. The length of the CDR3 is 13 residues. The CDR3 sequence: CASSLDVISPLHF. The CDR3 nucleotides are TGCGCCAGCAGCTTGGATGTGATCTCACCCCTCCACTTT.

This clonotype was found a few times. This chain connects TRBV12-3 or TRBV12-4 to TRBJ1-5, with D possibly matching TRBD1 (5 bases). V was cut by 7 bases and J by 4 bases, with 14 bases left in between. The CDR3 covers 14 residues. CDR3 amino acids: CASTSSGVNQPQHF. The DNA for the CDR3 is TGTGCCAGCACTTCCTCGGGGGTGAATCAGCCCCAGCATTTT.

The chain combines TRBV5-1 with TRBJ2-7; D is undetermined. The CDR3 is 16 residues long. Trimming removed 0 bases at V and 5 bases at J, with 18 bases between. Germline CDR1 reads SGHRS; CDR2 reads YFSETQ. The CDR3: CASSLGTLQRDHEQYF. The CDR3 DNA reads TGCGCCAGCAGCTTGGGGACCCTACAGAGAGACCACGAGCAGTACTTC. Based on the CDR3 plus reference TRBV5-1 and TRBJ2-7, the full variable domain is KAGVTQTPRYLIKTRGQQVTLSCSPISGHRSVSWYQQTPGQGLQFLFEYFSETQRNKGNFPGRFSGRQFSNSRSEMNVSTLELGDSALYLCASSLGTLQRDHEQYFGPGTRLTVT.

The gene calls are TRBV3-1 and TRBJ2-5; D assignment may be TRBD1 or TRBD2 (5 bases each). The CDR3 totals 14 residues. Germline CDR1 and CDR2: LGHDT and YNNKEL (reference sequence). V dropped 4 bases and J dropped 1 base, with 10 bases sitting between them. CDR3 protein: CASSPGPLQETQYF. CDR3 sequence (DNA): TGTGCCAGCAGCCCGGGACCGCTCCAAGAGACCCAGTACTTC.

This chain joins TRBV12-3 or TRBV12-4 and TRBJ2-7; 9 bases are shared with TRBD2. CDR3 length: 18 amino acids. CDR3 in amino acids: CTICFRGATSGPSYEQYF. For the CDR3, the DNA is TGTACCATCTGTTTTAGGGGGGCGACTAGCGGCCCTTCTTACGAGCAGTACTTC.

This clonotype was found many times. V and J are TRBV6-5 and TRBJ1-1; D remains ambiguous. The CDR3 totals 13 residues. Per germline, CDR1 MNHEY and CDR2 SVGAGI. V was pared by 2 bases and J by 6 bases, with 10 bases between. The CDR3 loop reads CASSYLTGAEAFF. The CDR3 DNA reads TGTGCCAGCAGTTACCTTACGGGCGCTGAAGCTTTCTTT.

This chain connects TRBV18 to TRBJ2-7; TRBD2 matches 7 bases. J lost 3 bases, V lost 1 base, and 3 bases had no gene match. CDR1 is KGHSH and CDR2 is LQKENI in the germline V gene. This CDR3 has 14 residues. This CDR3 reads CASSPQGGDYEQYF. In DNA form, the CDR3 reads TGTGCCAGCTCACCACAGGGAGGGGACTACGAGCAGTACTTC.

This clonotype has more than one count but fewer than ten. This chain links TRBV7-2 with TRBJ1-6; no firm D call. The ends were cut back, 1 base at V and 1 base at J, with 2 bases in the middle. This CDR3 region has 14 residues. Germline V gene data show CDR1 as SGHTA and CDR2 as FQGNSA. CDR3 loop: CASSLGSYNSPLHF. For the CDR3, the DNA is TGTGCCAGCAGCTTAGGATCCTATAATTCACCCCTCCACTTT.

The chain uses TRBV3-1 and TRBJ2-5; D may be TRBD2 (6 bases). With 0 bases removed from V and 6 bases from J, the gap between germline ends came to 17 bases. CDR3 length: 16 residues. The V gene's germline CDR1 is LGHDT and CDR2 YNNKEL (reference sequence). CDR3 DNA sequence: TGTGCCAGCAGCCAAGATGGTGGTAGCGGTCGAAAGACCCAGTACTTC. It translates to CASSQDGGSGRKTQYF.